This T cell receptor (beta chain) was identified during a study of cytomegalovirus exposure and HLA in healthy donors. Overall study: Counted in an early data release were approximately 85 million unique TCRs from HLA-typed donors. Overall study findings and caveats: Sequencing depth roughly uniform across donors was assumed in presence/absence analyses. A later analysis found TCR association rates differed by HLA locus, highest for DRB1 and lowest for HLA-C.

This PCR relied on a set of 60 Vbeta primers and 13 Jbeta primers. Produced via immunoSEQ multiplex PCR; TCRdb's table is partial and in-frame only. The data contain about 160,000 clones, under 70% of them singletons. The germline V and J ends were trimmed by 1 base and 6 bases, with 7 bases remaining between them. Germline CDR1 is SGHAT and CDR2 is FQNNGV. The CDR3 contains 12 residues. These donors, healthy bone marrow donors, were studied. This clone was seen just once. Its antigen is unidentified. The chain combines TRBV11-2 with TRBJ2-7; D unresolved. The receptor was isolated from a woman aged 35 to 49 in good health and CMV-seropositive. Sequenced: PBMCs. CDR3 sequence: CASSLGAGEQYF. Here the CDR3 DNA reads TGTGCCAGCAGCTTAGGAGCAGGCGAGCAGTACTTC.